This T cell receptor (beta chain) was recorded in a study of blood T cell repertoires in COVID-19. About the research overall: Some COVID-19 samples were acute and others convalescent; all came from the United States, Italy and Spain.

Original data processing: Estimation of nucleated cell counts relied on the amplification of reference gene primers. This table comes from immunoSEQ multiplex PCR, and its TCRdb copy is limited to in-frame clones, with some not included. That table gives V, J and clone size, and the DNA gave D and trimming. In the table there are under 40,000 clones, approximately 93% of which are singletons. V shed 0 bases, J shed 1 base, and the junction held 3 bases outside the gene matches. Germline V CDR1 and CDR2: SGDLS, YYNGEE. The CDR3 spans 16 residues. The sequenced material came from peripheral blood. The chain carries TRBV9 and TRBJ2-3; TRBD2 aligns across 9 bases. The receptor's source is a human donor with active COVID-19. The donor label of this sample is uncertain. CDR3 protein: CASSVDQRGGTDTQYF. The CDR3 coding sequence is TGTGCCAGCAGCGTAGATCAGCGGGGGGGCACAGATACGCAGTATTTT.